The 14 T cell receptor beta chains given below trace back to one sample, sequenced in a study of memory CD8 T cells in hepatitis C reinfection. As for time point: late/post reinfection, 12 to 24 weeks after detection. Sorted cells were sequenced directly ex vivo without any in vitro expansion. Assay: immunoSEQ multiplex PCR; the TCRdb copy retains only in-frame clones and omits some. The table includes about 50,000 clones, 75% to 90% detected once. Sample: naive CD8+ T cells sorted from blood. All receptors derive from a man aged 18 to 30 with hepatitis C virus infection.

This chain uses TRBV6-5 with TRBJ1-6; the D gene is possibly TRBD1 (5 bases). There are 15 residues in the CDR3. Germline V gene sequence: CDR1 MNHEY, CDR2 SVGAGI. V shed 7 bases and J shed 7 bases, with 17 bases lying between them. The CDR3 spells CASNPRGVGNSPLHF. The CDR3 coding sequence is TGTGCCAGCAACCCACGGGGGGTGGGGAATTCACCCCTCCACTTT.

The chain employs TRBV27 and TRBJ2-1; the D gene is possibly TRBD2 (5 bases). V was pared by 5 bases and J by 6 bases, with 14 bases between. Germline CDR1 reads MNHEY; CDR2 reads SMNVEV (reference sequence). CDR3 length: 14 amino acids. CDR3 in amino acids: CASSQLVSSNEQFF. CDR3 DNA sequence: TGTGCCAGCAGTCAACTAGTATCCAGCAATGAGCAGTTCTTC.

The chain joins TRBV6-5 to TRBJ1-5, with 8 bases fitting TRBD1. Trimming cost V 6 bases and J 6 bases; bases outside gene matches: 4. From germline, CDR1 is MNHEY and CDR2 SVGAGI. The CDR3 runs to 13 residues. The CDR3 loop reads CASSPGGGQPQHF. The CDR3 nucleotides read TGTGCCAGCAGCCCAGGGGGCGGTCAGCCCCAGCATTTT.

The chain is built from TRBV12-1 and TRBJ1-2; TRBD1, the D gene given by the table, was not confirmed from the DNA. TRBV12-1 is recorded as a pseudogene. CDR3 size: 15 residues. CDR3 amino acids: CASSPDRFSFYGYTF. Written as DNA, the CDR3 is TGTGCCAGCAGCCCTGACAGGTTTTCCTTCTATGGCTACACCTTC.

This clone was detected once. The CDR3 loop reads CATGDLASPQETQYF. CDR3 sequence (DNA): TGTGCCACCGGAGACCTTGCCTCTCCTCAAGAGACCCAGTACTTC. The J gene is TRBJ2-5, the V gene TRBV15; D is unclear. Germline-derived CDR1 and CDR2 are LNHNV and YYDKDF (reference sequence). The CDR3 extends over 15 amino acids. V shed 8 bases and J shed 2 bases, with 18 bases lying between them.

The chain couples TRBV10-2 to TRBJ2-7; D remains unclear. CDR1 is WSHSY and CDR2 is SAAADI in the germline V gene. V was shortened by 8 bases and J by 3 bases, with 11 bases between the two germline ends. The CDR3 has 12 residues. The CDR3 DNA is TGCGCCAGCGCGGCTGGAATCTACGAGCAGTACGTC. Translation gives CASAAGIYEQYV.

The gene calls are TRBV7-9 and TRBJ2-1; tentatively, D is TRBD1 (5 bases). The CDR3 spans 15 residues. Germline lookup yields CDR1 SEHNR and CDR2 FQNEAQ (reference sequence). Trimming left V 2 bases short and J 2 bases short, with 10 bases between. The CDR3 DNA sequence: TGTGCCAGCAGCTTAACTTCGACAGCCTACAATGAGCAGTTCTTC. This gives the protein CASSLTSTAYNEQFF.

The chain joins TRBV7-9 to TRBJ2-5, with TRBD2 matching over 7 bases. Germline CDR1 is SEHNR and CDR2 is FQNEAQ (reference sequence). Trimming removed 1 base from V and 5 bases from J; junction bases left unmatched: 7. This CDR3 is 15 amino acids long. In DNA form, the CDR3 reads TGTGCCAGCAGCTTAGATATCGGGGGGATGGAGACCCAGTACTTC. It codes for CASSLDIGGMETQYF.

CDR3 residues: CASSQAMGGVIDEQYF. The CDR3 DNA reads as TGCGCCAGCAGCCAAGCTATGGGGGGGGTTATAGACGAGCAGTACTTC. The chain joins TRBV4-1 to TRBJ2-7, with TRBD2 identical over 7 bases. CDR1 is MGHRA, CDR2 YSYEKL, per germline. V dropped 1 base and J dropped 5; count of bases not matched to a gene: 11. CDR3 size: 16 residues.

The chain couples TRBV5-4 to TRBJ2-1; TRBD1 agrees at 7 bases. CDR1 and CDR2 (germline): SGHNT, YYREEE (reference sequence). The CDR3 is 16 residues long. With V trimmed by 0 bases and J by 6 bases, 9 bases remained unmatched. The CDR3 loop reads CASSLAGIGGVNEQFF. In DNA form, the CDR3 reads TGTGCCAGCAGCTTGGCCGGGATAGGGGGCGTCAATGAGCAGTTCTTC.

This chain links TRBV4-1 with TRBJ2-1, with TRBD2 identical over 14 bases. This CDR3 has 16 residues. The ends lost 2 bases at V and 8 bases at J; junction bases unmatched: 5. The V gene's germline CDR1 is MGHRA and CDR2 YSYEKL. CDR3 sequence: CASSQTGLAGADEQFF. CDR3 DNA sequence: TGCGCCAGCAGCCAAACGGGACTAGCGGGAGCAGATGAGCAGTTCTTC.

The CDR3 protein is CASSLVRTRQGNEQYF. The CDR3 nucleotides read TGTGCCAGCAGCTTAGTCCGAACGAGACAGGGAAACGAGCAGTACTTC. V and J are TRBV7-8 and TRBJ2-5; TRBD1 aligns across 7 bases. The J call is in doubt because the DNA end fits TRBJ2-7 better. The germline gives CDR1 SGHVS, CDR2 FQNEAQ. The CDR3 contains 16 residues.

The rearrangement links TRBV5-6 to TRBJ2-1; the D gene is possibly TRBD2 (5 bases). Germline V CDR1 and CDR2: SGHDT, YYEEEE. V gave up 4 bases and J gave up 4 bases, with 21 bases separating them. There are 17 residues in the CDR3. For the CDR3, the DNA is TGTGCCAGCAGCCTCCCGCTTCGGGTCGGAGGTTACAATGAGCAGTTCTTC. As protein: CASSLPLRVGGYNEQFF.

The table lists this clone with a count of one. The chain uses TRBV9 and TRBJ1-5; D gene ambiguous. This CDR3 is 15 amino acids long. The germline V gene encodes CDR1 SGDLS and CDR2 YYNGEE. Trimming pared 4 bases from V and 9 bases from J, leaving 20 bases between. CDR3 sequence reads: CASSPADWEGRPQHF. The CDR3 nucleotides read TGTGCCAGCAGCCCAGCTGACTGGGAGGGTCGGCCCCAGCATTTT.